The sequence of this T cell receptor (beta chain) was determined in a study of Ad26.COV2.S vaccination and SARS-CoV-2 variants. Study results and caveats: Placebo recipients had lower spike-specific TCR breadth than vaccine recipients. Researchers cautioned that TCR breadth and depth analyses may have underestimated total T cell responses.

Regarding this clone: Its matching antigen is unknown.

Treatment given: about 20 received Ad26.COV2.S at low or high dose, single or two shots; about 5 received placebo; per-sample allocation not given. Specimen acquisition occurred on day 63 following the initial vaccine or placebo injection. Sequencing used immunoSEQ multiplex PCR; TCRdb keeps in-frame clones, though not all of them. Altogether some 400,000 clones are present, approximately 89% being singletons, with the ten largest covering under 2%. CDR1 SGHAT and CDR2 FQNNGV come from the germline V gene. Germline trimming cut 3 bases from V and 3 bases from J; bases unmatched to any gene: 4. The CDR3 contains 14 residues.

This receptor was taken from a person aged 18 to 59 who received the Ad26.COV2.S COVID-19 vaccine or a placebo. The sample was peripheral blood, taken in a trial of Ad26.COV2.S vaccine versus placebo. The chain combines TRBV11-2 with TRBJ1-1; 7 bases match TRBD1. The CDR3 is CASSFRGGDTEAFF. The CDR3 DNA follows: TGTGCCAGCAGCTTCAGGGGGGGGGACACTGAAGCTTTCTTT.